Listed below are T cell receptor beta chains from one sample, sequenced in a study of blood T cell repertoires in COVID-19. Generated by immunoSEQ multiplex PCR, the TCRdb table keeps only in-frame clones and is missing some. The sample yields approximately 65,000 clones, over 75% seen once. What was sequenced was peripheral blood. The receptors were gathered from a woman younger than 35 with acute or convalescent COVID-19. Both conserved end residues are part of each CDR3. Fields, in order: D gene, V gene, J gene, CDR3 protein, CDR3 DNA. The D gene is left open where the match is weak.

NA,TRBV7-8,TRBJ1-2,CASSTGEGYTF,TGTGCCAGCAGCACCGGGGAGGGCTACACCTTC
NA,TRBV11-3,TRBJ1-2,CASSLRGGEDYGYTF,TGTGCCAGCAGCTTACGAGGAGGGGAGGACTATGGCTACACCTTC
TRBD1,TRBV15,TRBJ2-5,CATSRDSGQQETQYF,TGTGCCACCAGCAGAGACTCGGGACAGCAAGAGACCCAGTACTTC
TRBD1,TRBV29-1,TRBJ2-3,CSVSEGQADTQYF,TGCAGCGTTTCCGAGGGACAGGCAGATACGCAGTATTTT
NA,TRBV5-1,TRBJ1-1,CASSLVGGMNTEAFF,TGCGCCAGCAGCTTGGTCGGGGGGATGAACACTGAAGCTTTCTTT
NA,TRBV12-3/TRBV12-4,TRBJ1-2,CASSFRGSSGYTF,TGTGCCAGCAGTTTTCGGGGAAGTTCTGGCTACACCTTC
NA,TRBV6-5,TRBJ1-6,CASSYSVRGSSPLHF,TGTGCCAGCAGTTACTCTGTCAGGGGAAGCTCACCCCTCCACTTT
TRBD1,TRBV19,TRBJ1-5,CASSPHRGPSNQPQHF,TGTGCCAGTAGTCCCCACAGGGGGCCAAGCAATCAGCCCCAGCATTTT
TRBD1,TRBV27,TRBJ2-1,CASSPRTGLNEQFF,TGTGCCAGCAGTCCCAGGACAGGGCTCAATGAGCAGTTCTTC
NA,TRBV6-5,TRBJ2-2,CASSYRTGNTGELFF,TGTGCCAGCAGTTACAGAACAGGGAACACCGGGGAGCTGTTTTTT